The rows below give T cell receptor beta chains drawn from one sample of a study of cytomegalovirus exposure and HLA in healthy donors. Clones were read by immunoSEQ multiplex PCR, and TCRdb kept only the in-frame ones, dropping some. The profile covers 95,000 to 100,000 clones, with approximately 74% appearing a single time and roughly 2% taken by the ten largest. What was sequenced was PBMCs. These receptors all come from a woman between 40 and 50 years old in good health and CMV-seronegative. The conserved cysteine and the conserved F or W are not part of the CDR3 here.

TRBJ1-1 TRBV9 ASSPPGKNTEAF
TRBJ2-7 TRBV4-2 ASSLRTDERGAYEQY
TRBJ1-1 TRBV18 ASPPRLEMNTEAF
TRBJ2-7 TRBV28 ASSLRDTGPYEQY
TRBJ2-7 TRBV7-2 ASTRDRAYEQY
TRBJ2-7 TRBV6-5 ASSRLAGTYEQY
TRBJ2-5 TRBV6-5 ASRLAGRAQETQY
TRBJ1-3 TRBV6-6 ASRDSSGNTIY
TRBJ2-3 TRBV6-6 ASRSSDGDTQY
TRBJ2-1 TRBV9 ASSETSGRFYEQF
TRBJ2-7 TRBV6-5 ASSYDEGKGYEQY
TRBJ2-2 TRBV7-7 ASSKQKGLAGTGELF
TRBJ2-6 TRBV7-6 ASSLGSGLGANVLT
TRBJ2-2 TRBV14 ASSPVNTGELF
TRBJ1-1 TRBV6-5 ASSSLYALEAF
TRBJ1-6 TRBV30 AWSFQDRRYSPLH
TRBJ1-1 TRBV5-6 ASRQAYTEAF